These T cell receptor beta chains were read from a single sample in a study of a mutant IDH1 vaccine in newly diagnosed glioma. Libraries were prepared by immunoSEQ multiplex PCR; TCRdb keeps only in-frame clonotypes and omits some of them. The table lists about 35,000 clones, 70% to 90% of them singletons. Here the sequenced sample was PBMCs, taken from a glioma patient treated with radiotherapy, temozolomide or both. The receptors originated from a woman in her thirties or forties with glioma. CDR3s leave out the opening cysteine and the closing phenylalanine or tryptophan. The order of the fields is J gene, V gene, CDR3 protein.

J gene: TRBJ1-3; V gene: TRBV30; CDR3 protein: AWSTGNSGNTIY
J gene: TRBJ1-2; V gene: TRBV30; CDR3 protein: AWSQSSNYGYT
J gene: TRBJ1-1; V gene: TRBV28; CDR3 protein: ASSLQGAGTEAF
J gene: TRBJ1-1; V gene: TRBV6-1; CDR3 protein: ASSEGIASFEAF
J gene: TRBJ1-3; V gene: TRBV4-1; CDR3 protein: ASSYDGGSGNTIY
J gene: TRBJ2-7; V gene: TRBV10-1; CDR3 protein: ASSESLVPQEQY
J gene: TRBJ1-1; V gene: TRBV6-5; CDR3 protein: ASGKGGTEAF
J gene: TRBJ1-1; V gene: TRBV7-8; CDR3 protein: ASSPDRGSEAF
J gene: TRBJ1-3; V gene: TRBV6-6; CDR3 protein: ASGTTGERNTIY
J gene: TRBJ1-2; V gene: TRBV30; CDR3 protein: AWTGGDYGYT
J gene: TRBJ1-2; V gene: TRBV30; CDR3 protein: AWSVEGYYGYT
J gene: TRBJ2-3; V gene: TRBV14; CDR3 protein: ASSQEQRGTQY
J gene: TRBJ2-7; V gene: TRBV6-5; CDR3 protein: ASSSTGYYEQY
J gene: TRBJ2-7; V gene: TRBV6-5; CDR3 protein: ASTREGQGSYEQY
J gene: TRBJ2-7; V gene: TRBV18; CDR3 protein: ASSPTGYEQY
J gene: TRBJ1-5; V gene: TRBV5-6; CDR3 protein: ASSFRAGGQPQH
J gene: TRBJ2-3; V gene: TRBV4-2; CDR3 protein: ASSLPEDGMGTDTQY